Sequencing of this T cell receptor (beta chain) was carried out in a study of PD-1 blockade in classical Hodgkin lymphoma. The study's findings and limits: Newly diagnosed patients were said to have less baseline TCR diversity than healthy donors did. Complete responders' diversity at baseline resembled that of newly diagnosed patients.

Time point reported: cycle 4 day 1 (C4D1), after five to seven weeks of nivolumab. Each patient relapsed following autologous stem cell transplantation, and prior brentuximab vedotin exposure differed. Germline CDR1 LNHDA, CDR2 SQIVND (reference sequence). This CDR3 is built from 14 residues. Trimming took 7 bases from V and 8 from J; bases not matched to a gene: 9. As regards this clone: The antigen remains unidentified.

Some clones are missing from TCRdb's copy, which holds only in-frame ones; the method was immunoSEQ multiplex PCR. The sample has around 100,000 clones, over 75% seen once. The sequences come from peripheral blood mononuclear cells (PBMCs), collected before the fourth cycle of nivolumab. The receptor comes from a human donor with classical Hodgkin lymphoma. The chain carries TRBV19 and TRBJ2-3, with 10 bases identical to TRBD1. CDR3 nucleotides: TGTGCCAGTACGAGGACAGGGGGTGAGGGTACGCAGTATTTT. Protein product: CASTRTGGEGTQYF.